Below, one T cell receptor beta chain is given with its context. The target antigen is unknown. This sample is part of a study of response to subunit inactivated influenza vaccine. The study, taken as a whole, reports: Only a handful of new T cells, the authors suggested, are recruited with each seasonal influenza vaccination.

TCRdb independently ran MiXCR on the RT-PCR reads; one entry per CDR3 protein. In the table there are a few hundred thousand distinct CDR3 sequences, just over 20% of which are singletons. CDR1 SGHRS and CDR2 YFSETQ come from the germline V gene. The CDR3 totals 20 residues. With 4 bases clipped from V and 0 bases from J, the junction kept 16 bases outside the gene matches. The sequencing used PBMCs from blood, collected approximately 20 months after vaccination. The chain uses TRBV5-1 and TRBJ1-3; 10 bases are shared with TRBD1. The sequence was collected from a man between 50 and 69 years old who received an inactivated influenza vaccine. This CDR3 is CASSPLGFGTGAISGNTIYF. The CDR3 region has the DNA TGCGCCAGCAGCCCGTTGGGTTTCGGGACAGGGGCTATCTCTGGAAACACCATATATTTT.